This T cell receptor beta chain stems from a study of cytomegalovirus exposure and HLA in healthy donors. Study-wide results and limits: The authors confirmed in vitro that a few CMV-associated chains were specific for CMV antigens. There were some V segments, including TRBV6-2 and TRBV6-3, excluded as indistinguishable. Roughly even sequencing depth across donors was the assumption behind the presence/absence analyses.

A multiplex PCR was run with 60 Vbeta primers and 13 Jbeta primers. Measured with immunoSEQ multiplex PCR; TCRdb has only the in-frame clones, and not every one. The sample yields 100,000 to 150,000 clones, more than 65% seen once. The CDR3 loop spans 14 amino acids. V lost 6 bases to trimming and J lost 4 bases; unmatched junction nucleotides: 4. The germline CDR1 and CDR2 sequences are LGHNT and FRNRAP. On this clone: What it binds is unknown.

This TCR came from a male donor in good health and CMV-seropositive. The gene calls are TRBV12-5 and TRBJ2-5, with 11 nucleotides matching TRBD1. The sample taken for sequencing was PBMCs. In DNA form, the CDR3 reads TGTGCTAGTGGAAGGACAGGGGGCGGAGAGACCCAGTACTTC. Protein: CASGRTGGGETQYF.